This passage covers 28 T cell receptor beta chains from one sample sequenced in a study of blood T cells in healthy people across ages. Using a J-beta primer mix together with a sample-barcoded 5' primer, a second PCR was run for roughly 7 to 12 cycles. MiXCR, run by TCRdb on the 5' RACE reads, gives a single entry per CDR3 protein. The sample records 1.5 million to 2 million distinct CDR3 sequences, roughly two fifths being singletons. Sequenced: blood. The origin of the receptors is a human donor in good health.

Only a few counts were recorded for this clonotype. This chain links TRBV7-2 with TRBJ2-5, with a tentative D call TRBD2 (5 bases). This CDR3 is 17 amino acids long. The germline V and J ends were trimmed by 6 bases and 2 bases, with 22 bases remaining between them. Germline values: CDR1 SGHTA, CDR2 FQGNSA. This CDR3 reads CASSRHPSARGQETQYF. The CDR3 DNA sequence: TGTGCCAGCAGTCGCCACCCCTCCGCTAGAGGGCAAGAGACCCAGTACTTC.

In its sample, this clonotype was seen a few times. CDR3 loop: CASSLRTVANTEAFF. The CDR3 DNA follows: TGTGCCAGCAGTTTGAGGACAGTAGCGAACACTGAAGCTTTCTTT. The rearrangement links TRBV27 to TRBJ1-1, with D perhaps TRBD1 (6 bases). CDR1 is MNHEY, CDR2 SMNVEV, per germline (reference sequence). There are 15 residues in the CDR3. Trimming shortened V by 3 bases and J by 1 base, and 12 bases separated the two germline ends.

The chain employs TRBV2 and TRBJ2-4; 7 positions agree with TRBD1. The germline gives CDR1 SNHLY, CDR2 FYNNEI. V was pared by 5 bases and J by 14 bases, with 6 bases of the junction left unmatched. The CDR3 extends over 11 amino acids. CDR3 residues: CASSMGQGEYF. The CDR3 DNA is TGTGCCAGCAGTATGGGCCAGGGGGAGTACTTC.

This chain links TRBV4-3 with TRBJ1-4; D gene unclear. Germline V gene lookup returns CDR1 LGHNA and CDR2 YSLEER. V was shortened by 2 bases and J by 10 bases, with 14 bases between the two germline ends. The CDR3 loop spans 14 amino acids. DNA of the CDR3: TGCGCCAGCAGCCAAAATGACCGCCCTGGAAAACTGTTTTTT. This sequence encodes CASSQNDRPGKLFF.

The gene calls are TRBV24-1 and TRBJ1-5, with D hard to call. The CDR3 spans 16 residues. Germline values: CDR1 KGHDR, CDR2 SFDVKD. V shed 3 bases and J shed 7 bases, with 18 bases lying between them. CDR3 DNA: TGTGCCACCAGTGATAGGGTGGGGAGCGTTGAACAGCCCCAGCATTTT. Translating it yields CATSDRVGSVEQPQHF.

The V and J genes are TRBV5-5 and TRBJ1-4; no definite D call. Trimming shortened V by 4 bases and J by 0 bases, and 7 bases separated the two germline ends. The CDR3 runs to 14 residues. Germline assignment: CDR1 SGHKS and CDR2 YYEKEE (reference sequence). The CDR3 reads CASSPYATNEKLFF. In DNA form, the CDR3 reads TGTGCCAGCAGCCCGTATGCAACTAATGAAAAACTGTTTTTT.

This clonotype was seen more than once but under ten times. V gene TRBV20-1 combines with J gene TRBJ2-3; 10 bases map to TRBD2. The CDR3 is made up of 15 amino acids. Germline V gene lookup returns CDR1 DFQATT and CDR2 SNEGSKA (reference sequence). Trimming cost V 6 bases and J 1 base; bases outside gene matches: 7. DNA of the CDR3: TGCAGTGCCCACTCCCTAGCGGGGGGCACAGATACGCAGTATTTT. This gives the protein CSAHSLAGGTDTQYF.

This clonotype was found a few times. A much larger clone differs by one base, so this may be a read error. This chain uses TRBV11-2 with TRBJ2-7, with D possibly matching TRBD2 (6 bases). The CDR3 length is 15 residues. Germline CDR1 and CDR2: SGHAT and FQNNGV. CDR3 sequence: CAGSLDGGYNYEQYF. CDR3 DNA: TGTGCCGGCAGCTTAGATGGGGGGTACAACTACGAGCAGTACTTC.

This sequence joins TRBV29-1 and TRBJ2-1, with a tentative D call TRBD2 (5 bases). V lost 0 bases and J lost 9, with 15 bases in between. Per germline, CDR1 SQVTM and CDR2 ANQGSEA. This CDR3 comprises 14 residues. For the CDR3, the DNA is TGCAGCGTTGAAGAAAACGGACTCCCGCGTGAGCAGTTCTTC. Its protein product is CSVEENGLPREQFF.

The chain has TRBV25-1 and TRBJ2-3, with 11 nucleotides matching TRBD2. This CDR3 contains 15 residues. The germline V gene encodes CDR1 MGHDK and CDR2 SYGVNS. V lost 8 bases to trimming and J lost 0 bases; unmatched junction nucleotides: 4. CDR3: CASLRTSGSTDTQYF. In DNA form, the CDR3 reads TGTGCCAGCTTAAGGACTAGCGGGAGCACAGATACGCAGTATTTT.

The rearrangement joins TRBV6-2 or TRBV6-3 to TRBJ2-3, with D possibly TRBD2 on 6 matching bases. V lost 1 base and J 2 bases, leaving 10 bases between the germline ends. CDR3 length: 15 residues. Germline V gene data show CDR1 as MNHEY and CDR2 as SVGEGT. As DNA, the CDR3 is TGTGCCAGCAGTTACTTAGCGGAGATCACAGATACGCAGTATTTT. Its translation is CASSYLAEITDTQYF.

The chain recombines TRBV24-1 with TRBJ2-1, with TRBD1 identical over 9 bases. The CDR3 is 17 residues long. Germline V CDR1 and CDR2: KGHDR, SFDVKD. V gave up 6 bases and J gave up 2 bases; unmatched junction bases: 10. The DNA of the CDR3 is TGTGCCACCAGTCCCACTCGTACAGGGGGCGCCTACAATGAGCAGTTCTTC. As protein: CATSPTRTGGAYNEQFF.

The chain is built from TRBV24-1 and TRBJ2-1; D not certain. Germline V lookup: CDR1 KGHDR, CDR2 SFDVKD. This CDR3 has 13 amino acids. V was shortened by 9 bases and J by 4 bases, with 12 bases between the two germline ends. This CDR3 reads CATRPDGYNEQFF. The DNA for the CDR3 is TGTGCCACCCGGCCGGACGGGTACAATGAGCAGTTCTTC.

This chain joins TRBV7-9 and TRBJ2-1; D gene ambiguous. V gave up 4 bases and J gave up 15 bases, with 13 bases separating them. CDR3 size: 11 residues. Germline V lookup: CDR1 SEHNR, CDR2 FQNEAQ (reference sequence). The CDR3 nucleotides are TGTGCCAGCAGCTCCGAATCCGGTGGGTTCTTC. Translating gives CASSSESGGFF.

J is TRBJ1-4 and V is TRBV5-6, with D unresolved. Trimming pared 3 bases from V and 0 bases from J, leaving 15 bases between. The CDR3 totals 17 residues. Germline CDR1 SGHDT, CDR2 YYEEEE. The CDR3 DNA follows: TGTGCCAGCAGCTCACTGACCCTTACCTCAACTAATGAAAAACTGTTTTTT. Translating it yields CASSSLTLTSTNEKLFF.

The chain has TRBV6-6 and TRBJ1-5, with 9 bases fitting TRBD1. Germline CDR1 is MNHNY and CDR2 is SVGAGI (reference sequence). Trimming took 4 bases from V and 3 from J; bases not matched to a gene: 4. CDR3 length: 15 residues. The CDR3 region is CASSLGTGFNQPQHF. Written as DNA, the CDR3 is TGTGCCAGCAGTTTGGGGACAGGGTTCAATCAGCCCCAGCATTTT.

This clonotype was counted a few times. V usage is TRBV5-1 and J usage is TRBJ2-4; possibly TRBD1 for D (6 bases). The CDR3 is made up of 15 amino acids. V lost 2 bases, J lost 10 bases, and 19 bases lay in between. In germline, CDR1 is SGHRS, CDR2 YFSETQ. The CDR3, as DNA: TGCGCCAGCAGCTTTGGAGACAACAACAGGGAAATTCAGTACTTC. Translating gives CASSFGDNNREIQYF.

The sample holds a few counts of this clonotype. CDR3 protein: CASSLGQLGKYEQYF. As DNA, the CDR3 is TGTGCCAGCAGCTTAGGCCAACTGGGCAAGTACGAGCAGTACTTC. This chain connects TRBV7-3 to TRBJ2-7; no reliable D call. Germline V gene sequence: CDR1 SGHTA, CDR2 FQGTGA. The length of the CDR3 is 15 residues. Trimming left V 2 bases short and J 4 bases short, with 15 bases between. Using reference TRBV7-3 and TRBJ2-7 for the parts outside the CDR3, the full variable domain is GAGVSQTPSNKVTEKGKYVELRCDPISGHTALYWYRQSLGQGPEFLIYFQGTGAADDSGLPNDRFFAVRPEGSVSTLKIQRTERGDSAVYLCASSLGQLGKYEQYFGPGTRLTVT.

This clonotype was seen many times. V usage is TRBV15 and J usage is TRBJ2-7; no firm D call. Germline V lookup: CDR1 LNHNV, CDR2 YYDKDF (reference sequence). The length of the CDR3 is 12 residues. V gave up 1 base and J gave up 4 bases, with 5 bases separating them. The CDR3 here is CATSRGLYEQYF. CDR3 DNA: TGTGCCACCAGCAGAGGATTGTACGAGCAGTACTTC.

The chain recombines TRBV28 with TRBJ1-2; no definite D call. Trimming removed 3 bases at V and 2 bases at J, with 10 bases between. CDR1 is MDHEN and CDR2 is SYDVKM in the germline V gene. This CDR3 spans 14 amino acids. Here the CDR3 DNA reads TGTGCCAGCAGTTTCGAAAATAAAAACTATGGCTACACCTTC. Protein sequence: CASSFENKNYGYTF.

As DNA, the CDR3 is TGTGCCATCAGTGAGTCGCTCTATGAGCAGGGGGCGAAGCTGTTTTTT. Protein sequence: CAISESLYEQGAKLFF. V and J are TRBV10-3 and TRBJ2-2; TRBD1 agrees at 8 bases. CDR1 is ENHRY, CDR2 SYGVKD, per germline. CDR3 size: 16 residues. Losses at the gene ends were 0 bases for V and 12 bases for J; bases not matched to a gene: 12.

The sample holds a few counts of this clonotype. The chain combines TRBV15 with TRBJ1-2; 7 positions match TRBD1. J was trimmed by 5 bases and V by 5 bases; bases with no gene match: 8. The CDR3 consists of 14 residues. Germline V gives CDR1 LNHNV, CDR2 YYDKDF (reference sequence). Here the CDR3 reads CATSYRQGTYGYTF. In DNA, the CDR3 is TGTGCCACCAGCTATAGACAGGGTACTTATGGCTACACCTTC.

This chain links TRBV20-1 with TRBJ1-2; no clear D. Germline CDR1 DFQATT, CDR2 SNEGSKA (reference sequence). The CDR3 loop spans 16 amino acids. Trimming left V 0 bases short and J 7 bases short, with 21 bases between. CDR3 DNA: TGCAGTGCTAGAGATCGTAAGGGAACGGAACGGTCTGGCTACACCTTC. Amino acids: CSARDRKGTERSGYTF.

V and J are TRBV4-1 and TRBJ1-2, with D hard to call. Germline CDR1 and CDR2: MGHRA and YSYEKL. The ends were cut back, 6 bases at V and 3 bases at J, with 11 bases in the middle. CDR3 size: 13 residues. This CDR3 reads CASSERPYYGYTF. In nucleotides, the CDR3 is TGCGCCAGCAGTGAAAGGCCCTACTATGGCTACACCTTC.

As regards this clonotype: One junction end does not reproduce the germline sequence, and a read error may be involved. The V gene is TRBV5-4, the J gene TRBJ2-1; the D gene is possibly TRBD1 (6 bases). CDR3 length: 16 amino acids. Germline V gene data show CDR1 as SGHNT and CDR2 as YYREEE (reference sequence). The chain's CDR3 is CANSLAGGGGAGEQFF. The CDR3 nucleotides are TGTGCCAACAGCTTGGCTGGGGGTGGGGGCGCGGGTGAGCAGTTCTTC.

This clonotype was picked up a small number of times. The chain has TRBV11-2 and TRBJ1-6; 7 nucleotides match TRBD1. CDR3 size: 14 residues. Germline V gene lookup returns CDR1 SGHAT and CDR2 FQNNGV. J lost 8 bases, V lost 5 bases, and 6 bases had no gene match. DNA of the CDR3: TGTGCCAGCAGCCAAAGGGACAGATATTCACCCCTCCACTTT. Residues: CASSQRDRYSPLHF.

The CDR3 region is CASSPGGAPGEFF. The CDR3 DNA follows: TGTGCCAGCAGCCCGGGGGGGGCCCCAGGGGAGTTCTTC. The rearrangement uses TRBV9 and TRBJ2-1, with TRBD2 matching over 8 bases. V lost 4 bases and J lost 14; bases outside the gene matches: 11. In germline, CDR1 is SGDLS, CDR2 YYNGEE. CDR3 length: 13 residues.

This clonotype came up a few times. The chain couples TRBV3-1 to TRBJ2-5; TRBD1 aligns across 7 bases. Germline-derived CDR1 and CDR2 are LGHDT and YNNKEL (reference sequence). The J segment lost 1 base and the V segment lost 0 bases, leaving 2 bases of the junction unmatched. The CDR3 spans 15 residues. The CDR3 region has the DNA TGTGCCAGCAGCCAAGATACAGGGGCCCAAGAGACCCAGTACTTC. Translating it yields CASSQDTGAQETQYF.